Presented here are 22 T cell receptor beta chains from one specimen sequenced in a study of spatial heterogeneity in lung cancer. Indicated time point: blood at routine non-recurrence follow-up after resection. Sequencing covered unsorted whole RNA taken from tumor, nontumor lung or frozen PBMC. TCRdb itself ran the 5' RACE reads through MiXCR, one entry per CDR3 protein. The sample shows 50,000 to 60,000 distinct CDR3 sequences, roughly 7.4% of them seen only once. Source: PBMCs, taken at follow-up. These receptors came from a female donor with early-stage non-small cell lung cancer.

This clonotype came up many times. V usage is TRBV4-1 and J usage is TRBJ1-2, with D uncertain. V was cut by 0 bases and J by 4 bases, with 12 bases left in between. The CDR3 consists of 15 residues. Germline V CDR1 and CDR2: MGHRA, YSYEKL. CDR3 DNA: TGCGCCAGCAGCCAAGATTTCTCAGGTTCCTATGGCTACACCTTC. Translating gives CASSQDFSGSYGYTF.

This clonotype was recorded many times. The chain carries TRBV18 and TRBJ2-6; 8 bases align to TRBD1. The CDR3 sequence is 20 residues long. Germline CDR1 and CDR2: KGHSH and LQKENI. V shed 3 bases, J shed 1 base, and the junction held 14 bases outside the gene matches. The CDR3 here is CASSPQRTGSPVSGANVLTF. Written as DNA, the CDR3 is TGTGCCAGCTCACCCCAAAGGACAGGGTCCCCGGTATCTGGGGCCAACGTCCTGACTTTC. The full variable domain, with the rest looked up from reference TRBV18 and TRBJ2-6, is NAGVMQNPRHLVRRRGQEARLRCSPMKGHSHVYWYRQLPEEGLKFMVYLQKENIIDESGMPKERFSAEFPKEGPSILRIQQVVRGDSAAYFCASSPQRTGSPVSGANVLTFGAGSRLTVL.

The chain uses TRBV5-4 and TRBJ2-1; possibly TRBD1 for D (6 bases). CDR1 is SGHNT and CDR2 is YYREEE in the germline V gene (reference sequence). The V end lost 2 bases, the J end lost 8 bases, and 11 bases lay between the germline ends. The CDR3 has 13 amino acids. CDR3 coding DNA: TGTGCCAGCAGCTTATGGGGGCAAGATGAGCAGTTCTTC. This translates into CASSLWGQDEQFF. The full variable domain, its missing parts supplied by reference TRBV5-4 and TRBJ2-1, is ETGVTQSPTHLIKTRGQQVTLRCSSQSGHNTVSWYQQALGQGPQFIFQYYREEENGRGNFPPRFSGLQFPNYSSELNVNALELDDSALYLCASSLWGQDEQFFGPGTRLTVL.

Only a few counts were recorded for this clonotype. Its ends do not fully match the called genes, so a read error is possible. The CDR3 spells CASSLVSRTDAFF. CDR3 DNA sequence: TGCGCCAGCAGCTTGGTGTCGCGGACTGATGCTTTCTTT. The genes are TRBV5-1 and TRBJ1-1; D gene unclear. Germline V gene lookup returns CDR1 SGHRS and CDR2 YFSETQ. This CDR3 has 13 residues. Supplemented by reference TRBV5-1 and TRBJ1-1, the full variable domain reads KAGVTQTPRYLIKTRGQQVTLSCSPISGHRSVSWYQQTPGQGLQFLFEYFSETQRNKGNFPGRFSGRQFSNSRSEMNVSTLELGDSALYLCASSLVSRTDAFFGQGTRLTVV.

This clonotype was seen a few times. The chain has TRBV29-1 and TRBJ2-3, with a weak D call TRBD2 (6 bases). Trimming stripped 4 bases from V and 8 bases from J, with 10 bases between. The CDR3 runs 11 residues. Germline V gives CDR1 SQVTM, CDR2 ANQGSEA. CDR3 bases: TGCAGCGTTGTGCTGGGGGGTACGCAGTATTTT. It yields the protein CSVVLGGTQYF.

V usage is TRBV28 and J usage is TRBJ2-2; D is possibly TRBD2 (5 bases). V lost 2 bases to trimming and J lost 3 bases, with 19 bases between them. The germline gives CDR1 MDHEN, CDR2 SYDVKM. This CDR3 comprises 18 residues. The DNA for the CDR3 is TGTGCCAGCAGTTTAAGATTATCCTCCGGAGGTGACACCGGGGAGCTGTTTTTT. Translated: CASSLRLSSGGDTGELFF. The complete variable domain, with remaining parts taken from reference TRBV28 and TRBJ2-2, reads DVKVTQSSRYLVKRTGEKVFLECVQDMDHENMFWYRQDPGLGLRLIYFSYDVKMKEKGDIPEGYSVSREKKERFSLILESASTNQTSMYLCASSLRLSSGGDTGELFFGEGSRLTVL.

This clonotype was seen at least ten times. This chain connects TRBV20-1 to TRBJ1-5, with TRBD1 identical over 7 bases. After removal of 1 base from V and 4 bases from J, the junction contained 1 base not matched to a gene. The germline V gene has CDR1 DFQATT and CDR2 SNEGSKA (reference sequence). The CDR3 length is 13 residues. In nucleotides, the CDR3 is TGCAGTGCTAGAGGGACAGGTAATCAGCCCCAGCATTTT. It yields the protein CSARGTGNQPQHF.

This clonotype was counted ten times or more. V is TRBV6-5 and J is TRBJ2-7, with no clear D. This CDR3 comprises 16 residues. The germline CDR1 and CDR2 sequences are MNHEY and SVGAGI. V lost 2 bases and J lost 2, with 16 bases in between. The CDR3 DNA reads as TGTGCCAGCAGTTACCGGTCGGGCAGCGTAACCTACGAGCAGTACTTC. It encodes CASSYRSGSVTYEQYF.

This clonotype was detected ten times or more. This chain links TRBV16 with TRBJ1-2; tentative D call: TRBD1 (5 bases). This CDR3 comprises 14 residues. CDR1 KGHSY and CDR2 FQNENV come from the germline V gene. The V end lost 4 bases, the J end lost 8 bases, and 17 bases lay between the germline ends. This CDR3 reads CASSRGARDGGYTF. CDR3 bases: TGTGCCAGCAGCCGAGGGGCTCGGGACGGCGGCTACACCTTC.

V and J are TRBV5-1 and TRBJ1-4, with 10 bases lining up with TRBD1. V dropped 3 bases and J dropped 8; count of bases not matched to a gene: 7. The length of the CDR3 is 15 residues. Germline values: CDR1 SGHRS, CDR2 YFSETQ. The CDR3 DNA reads as TGCGCCAGCAGCTCGGCAGGGACAGGGGAAGAAAAACTGTTTTTT. This gives the protein CASSSAGTGEEKLFF.

In this sample, this clonotype turned up a few times. The V and J genes are TRBV12-3 or TRBV12-4 and TRBJ1-2, with D perhaps matching TRBD1 (6 bases). The CDR3 runs 14 residues. V lost 7 bases and J lost 5, with 17 bases in between. The CDR3 here is CASTLRGTEYGYTF. CDR3 sequence (DNA): TGTGCCAGCACCCTCAGGGGTACGGAGTATGGCTACACCTTC.

This clonotype was picked up a small number of times. The CDR3 here is CASSGSDRGVVYF. The DNA of the CDR3 is TGCGCCAGCAGCGGAAGCGACAGGGGGGTAGTGTACTTC. This sequence joins TRBV5-1 and TRBJ2-7, with 9 bases lining up with TRBD1. Trimming at V came to 4 bases and at J to 12 bases, leaving 11 bases not matched to a gene. Germline CDR1 and CDR2: SGHRS and YFSETQ. The CDR3 is made up of 13 amino acids.

This clonotype came up many times. CDR3 in amino acids: CASSPIARSTDTQYF. The CDR3 bases are TGTGCCAGCAGCCCGATAGCGCGAAGCACAGATACGCAGTATTTT. The chain uses TRBV3-1 and TRBJ2-3; D is perhaps TRBD2 (5 bases). Germline values: CDR1 LGHDT, CDR2 YNNKEL (reference sequence). The CDR3 is made up of 15 amino acids. V lost 4 bases and J lost 0, with 11 bases in between.

This clonotype was seen a handful of times. The chain is built from TRBV6-2 or TRBV6-3 and TRBJ2-7; 11 bases agree with TRBD2. With V trimmed by 6 bases and J by 1 base, 2 bases remained unmatched. The CDR3 has 14 residues. The V gene's germline CDR1 is MNHEY and CDR2 SVGEGT. CDR3 nucleotides: TGTGCCAGCAGGCGACTAGCGGGATCCTACGAGCAGTACTTC. This sequence encodes CASRRLAGSYEQYF.

The V call is TRBV27, the J call TRBJ1-6, with a weak D call TRBD1 (5 bases). This CDR3 is 15 amino acids long. Per the germline V gene, CDR1 is MNHEY and CDR2 is SMNVEV (reference sequence). The V end lost 2 bases, the J end lost 3 bases, and 8 bases lay between the germline ends. CDR3: CASSLRQLYNSPLHF. DNA for the CDR3: TGTGCCAGCAGTTTAAGACAGCTCTATAATTCACCCCTCCACTTT.

In this sample, this clonotype turned up a few times. This chain connects TRBV5-5 to TRBJ1-1, with 7 bases matching TRBD1. CDR1 SGHKS and CDR2 YYEKEE come from the germline V gene (reference sequence). The CDR3 runs 12 residues. Trimming removed 1 base from V and 11 bases from J; junction bases left unmatched: 5. CDR3 nucleotides: TGTGCCAGCAGCTTGCCGACAGGGAAGGCTTTCTTT. Its translation is CASSLPTGKAFF. Drawing the rest from reference TRBV5-5 and TRBJ1-1, the complete variable domain is DAGVTQSPTHLIKTRGQQVTLRCSPISGHKSVSWYQQVLGQGPQFIFQYYEKEERGRGNFPDRFSARQFPNYSSELNVNALLLGDSALYLCASSLPTGKAFFGQGTRLTVV.

This clonotype was picked up many times. The J gene is TRBJ1-1, the V gene TRBV5-6, with D perhaps TRBD1 (5 bases). This CDR3 comprises 12 residues. The V end lost 3 bases, the J end lost 6 bases, and 9 bases lay between the germline ends. CDR1 and CDR2 from the germline V gene are SGHDT and YYEEEE. The CDR3 protein is CASSWDQSEAFF. The CDR3 coding sequence is TGTGCCAGCAGCTGGGACCAGTCTGAAGCTTTCTTT.

This clonotype was detected only a few times. The chain uses TRBV19 and TRBJ2-2, with 9 bases aligning to TRBD1. The CDR3 extends over 14 amino acids. The V gene's germline CDR1 is LNHDA and CDR2 SQIVND (reference sequence). Trimming at V came to 4 bases and at J to 5 bases, leaving 2 bases not matched to a gene. DNA of the CDR3: TGTGCCAGTAGTAACAGGGGGCATACCGGGGAGCTGTTTTTT. This encodes CASSNRGHTGELFF.

This clonotype was detected a few times. The chain uses TRBV6-2 or TRBV6-3 and TRBJ1-5; 7 bases match TRBD1. V trimming: 5 bases; J trimming: 0 bases; junction bases outside the gene matches: 13. The CDR3 runs to 18 residues. In germline, CDR1 is MNHEY, CDR2 SVGEGT. CDR3 residues: CASSPTGTYVYSNQPQHF. CDR3 coding DNA: TGTGCCAGCAGTCCGACAGGGACCTACGTTTATAGCAATCAGCCCCAGCATTTT.

The rearrangement uses TRBV9 and TRBJ1-1; TRBD1 matches 9 bases. The CDR3 sequence is 16 residues long. The V and J ends lost 5 bases and 5 bases, in that order; junction bases with no gene match: 13. CDR1 is SGDLS and CDR2 is YYNGEE in the germline V gene. The CDR3 sequence is CASRTGTGKGRTEAFF. Here the CDR3 DNA reads TGTGCCAGCAGAACCGGGACAGGGAAAGGGAGGACTGAAGCTTTCTTT.

This clonotype was seen many times. This chain links TRBV7-2 with TRBJ2-1, with 9 bases lining up with TRBD2. Germline V gives CDR1 SGHTA, CDR2 FQGNSA. The J segment lost 1 base and the V segment lost 5 bases, leaving 6 bases of the junction unmatched. The CDR3 runs 16 residues. The DNA for the CDR3 is TGTGCCAGCAGCCGTGACAGCGGGGGGTCCTACAATGAGCAGTTCTTC. It yields the protein CASSRDSGGSYNEQFF.

This clonotype has a handful of counts. The J gene is TRBJ2-4, the V gene TRBV29-1; 7 positions agree with TRBD2. The CDR3 spans 15 residues. Germline V gene lookup returns CDR1 SQVTM and CDR2 ANQGSEA. With V trimmed by 2 bases and J by 5 bases, 9 bases remained unmatched. The CDR3 nucleotides read TGCAGCGTTGAAATCCGCGGGGGAGTGGAAAACATTCAGTACTTC. This translates into CSVEIRGGVENIQYF.